The T cell receptor beta chain under discussion was sequenced for a study of T cell responses to AZD1222 COVID-19 vaccine. Regarding the study as a whole: Unmutated variant regions reportedly attract nearly half of all spike-specific TCRs. Spike was spanned by vaccine-associated CD4 TCRs, with dominance at 160-218 and 743-854. Of the AZD1222 recipients, only five to seven were seropositive at baseline.

Assay used: immunoSEQ multiplex PCR; TCRdb lists only in-frame clones, some missing. The data show some 150,000 clones, roughly 92% seen once. Concerning this clone: What it recognizes is unknown.

This specimen consisted of peripheral blood, obtained on day 0 of AZD1222 vaccination. This sequence originates from an adult in good health.

CDR3: CASSLGADHSPLHF. The DNA of the CDR3 is TGTGCCAGCAGCTTGGGGGCAGATCATTCACCCCTCCACTTT. The chain uses TRBV7-9 and TRBJ1-6, with D possibly matching TRBD1 (6 bases). The V gene lost 3 bases and the J gene lost 8 bases, with 11 bases spanning the gap. This CDR3 is built from 14 residues. Germline V CDR1 and CDR2: SEHNR, FQNEAQ (reference sequence).